This T cell receptor beta chain derives from a study of CD8+ T cells in alopecia areata. Study details: Treatment of the treated patients consisted of oral tofacitinib, 5 to 10 mg twice daily.

Documented treatment: oral pan-JAK inhibitor, 5-10 mg twice daily. Samples from alopecia areata patients were lesional scalp punch biopsies and peripheral blood. Isolation of CD4+ and CD8+ T cells from PBMCs was achieved by sorting. A note on this clone: The target antigen is unknown.

Germline CDR1 reads MNHNY; CDR2 reads SVGAGI (reference sequence). This CDR3 comprises 14 residues. Reverse transcribed after extraction, RNA yielded cDNA as the sequencing template. Clones were read by immunoSEQ multiplex PCR, and TCRdb kept only the in-frame ones, dropping some. In the table there are about 120,000 clones, about 50% of which are singletons. Whole-study findings and limits: Many expanded lesional clones persisted in scalp and blood during tofacitinib.

The rearrangement uses TRBV6-6 and TRBJ2-5; D perhaps matches TRBD2 (6 bases). The DNA end favors TRBJ2-7, so the J call may be wrong. The clonotype comes from a human donor with alopecia areata. Source: CD4+ T cells sorted from blood, taken at week 4, from a patient treated with tofacitinib. Here the CDR3 reads CASRPLGTHYEQYF. The CDR3 DNA sequence: TGTGCCAGCAGACCCCTCGGGACTCACTACGAGCAGTACTTC.